This T cell receptor beta chain comes out of a study of blood T cell repertoires in COVID-19. Study details: PBMCs, B-cell-depleted T cells, or T cells provided the cDNA or gDNA that made up the material.

Generated by immunoSEQ multiplex PCR, the TCRdb table keeps only in-frame clones and is missing some. The data contain 200,000 to 300,000 clones, about 79% of them singletons. Trimming cost V 3 bases and J 4 bases; bases outside gene matches: 8. Germline V lookup: CDR1 SNHLY, CDR2 FYNNEI. This CDR3 contains 16 residues. Sequenced sample: peripheral blood. The chain has TRBV2 and TRBJ2-3; TRBD1 matches at 9 bases. The clonotype comes from an elderly woman with acute or convalescent COVID-19. The CDR3 reads CASSERGTGRPDTQYF. In DNA, the CDR3 is TGTGCCAGCAGTGAGCGTGGGACAGGGAGGCCAGATACGCAGTATTTT.